This T cell receptor beta chain was captured by sequencing in a study of blood T cell repertoires in COVID-19. Study details: The United States, Italy and Spain provided the acute and convalescent COVID-19 samples. Sample material is recorded as cDNA or gDNA derived from T cells, B-cell-depleted T cells, or PBMCs.

Original methodology: Estimation of nucleated cell counts relied on the amplification of reference gene primers. Sequencing used immunoSEQ multiplex PCR; TCRdb keeps in-frame clones, though not all of them. D and trimming come from the DNA, and the V and J calls and clone size come from that table. This table holds about 240,000 clones, around 85% found once. CDR1 is LNHDA, CDR2 SQIVND, per germline (reference sequence). This CDR3 has 13 amino acids. Trimming stripped 3 bases from V and 3 bases from J, with 8 bases between. The sequence was collected from a woman of 80 years or more with acute or convalescent COVID-19. This rearrangement joins TRBV19 to TRBJ1-1; D call uncertain. The sample comprised peripheral blood. CDR3 sequence reads: CASSIERDTEAFF. DNA for the CDR3: TGTGCCAGTAGTATTGAGCGGGACACTGAAGCTTTCTTT.